This is a list of T cell receptor beta chains from one sample in a study of T cell responses to AZD1222 COVID-19 vaccine. The method was immunoSEQ multiplex PCR; TCRdb's version includes in-frame clones alone and lacks a portion of them. The sample has 120,000 to 150,000 clones, around 89% seen once. Material: peripheral blood, obtained on day 0 of AZD1222 vaccination. The receptors here all came from an adult in good health. CDR3s include the opening cysteine and the closing phenylalanine or tryptophan. The order of the fields is J gene, V gene, CDR3 protein.

TRBJ2-4	TRBV10-1	CASSESGGAKNIQYF
TRBJ2-1	TRBV11-2	CASSQGLAGVYEQFF
TRBJ2-7	TRBV18	CASSPTGQGTREQYF
TRBJ2-7	TRBV28	CASSSLLQRTYEQYF
TRBJ2-3	TRBV7-2	CASSLAGSRGRAGGTQYF
TRBJ1-2	TRBV5-1	CASSLDPGGDYGYTF
TRBJ2-5	TRBV7-2	CASSPTPLGTQYF
TRBJ1-1	TRBV6-5	CASSYGRKNTEAFF
TRBJ1-4	TRBV18	CASSPWTPATNEKLFF
TRBJ1-5	TRBV24-1	CATSEGQGIPLEPQHF
TRBJ2-1	TRBV24-1	CATSDSSGGSNEQFF
TRBJ1-2	TRBV12-3/TRBV12-4	CASRPQGNYGYTF
TRBJ2-5	TRBV10-2	CASSERAVSDQYF
TRBJ2-7	TRBV5-4	CASSFTPTYEQYF
TRBJ1-6	TRBV5-1	CASSLIPDDSPLHF
TRBJ1-4	TRBV6-2/TRBV6-3	CASSYSGTLEKLFF
TRBJ2-2	TRBV5-5	CASSRHNRRTSGSGELFF
TRBJ1-1	TRBV2	CASSVGRLNTEAFF
TRBJ1-2	TRBV7-9	CASSLQGTNYGYTF
TRBJ1-2	TRBV12-3/TRBV12-4	CASSDGTTRGYTF
TRBJ1-1	TRBV7-2	CASSLNRGRLNTEAFF
TRBJ2-1	TRBV28	CASSRLKNGLPFHNEQFF
TRBJ2-1	TRBV9	CASSVRLAGVDEQFF
TRBJ2-7	TRBV7-9	CASSLQGRSYEQYF
TRBJ1-3	TRBV6-4	CASSASSGNTIYF
TRBJ2-2	TRBV19	CASRTGQPRELFF
TRBJ1-5	TRBV30	CAWSWQGNQPQHF
TRBJ2-1	TRBV5-8	CASSPRQGAYNEQFF
TRBJ1-5	TRBV28	CASSYQDRVQPQHF